These 24 T cell receptor beta chains were all obtained from the same sample, sequenced in a study of OX40 agonist ivuxolimab in advanced cancers. Profiling relied on immunoSEQ multiplex PCR, and the TCRdb table lists in-frame clones only, not all of them. Of about 75,000 clones listed, around 83% were seen once; the top ten hold nearly 8%. This specimen consisted of CD4+ or CD8+ T cells sorted from blood, obtained in a trial of the OX40 agonist ivuxolimab. Receptors were obtained from an adult with an advanced solid tumor such as melanoma, head and neck, liver or kidney cancer.

This clone was counted once. In DNA, the CDR3 is TGTGCCAGCAGTCATACAGGGAGCTCTGGAAACACCATATATTTT. It codes for CASSHTGSSGNTIYF. The V gene is TRBV9, the J gene TRBJ1-3; a weak D match, TRBD1 (6 bases). The ends were cut back, 5 bases at V and 0 bases at J, with 12 bases in the middle. Germline V CDR1 and CDR2: SGDLS, YYNGEE. CDR3 length: 15 amino acids.

The chain joins TRBV5-1 to TRBJ2-2; 11 positions match TRBD1. The V gene end was trimmed by 7 bases and the J gene end by 7 bases; junction bases not matched to a gene: 3. Germline V gene lookup returns CDR1 SGHRS and CDR2 YFSETQ. This CDR3 region has 13 residues. CDR3 loop: CASAGQGVGELFF. For the CDR3, the DNA is TGCGCCAGCGCGGGACAGGGGGTCGGGGAGCTGTTTTTT.

This clone has a single count. This chain links TRBV5-1 with TRBJ1-2, with D perhaps matching TRBD1 (5 bases). CDR1 is SGHRS, CDR2 YFSETQ, per germline. The CDR3 covers 13 residues. The V end was cut by 4 bases, the J end by 0 bases, with 7 bases between. As DNA, the CDR3 is TGCGCCAGCAGCCGACAGCCTAACTATGGCTACACCTTC. Its translation is CASSRQPNYGYTF.

The chain has TRBV5-1 and TRBJ2-1; 9 bases align to TRBD2. The CDR3 is 14 amino acids. CDR1 SGHRS and CDR2 YFSETQ come from the germline V gene. Germline trimming cut 5 bases from V and 10 bases from J; bases unmatched to any gene: 10. CDR3 DNA: TGCGCCAGCAGGCCAGCGGGGGGTTCCGTCGAGCAGTTCTTC. As protein: CASRPAGGSVEQFF.

The chain carries TRBV6-5 and TRBJ2-3, with a possible D match to TRBD2 (5 bases). Per the germline V gene, CDR1 is MNHEY and CDR2 is SVGAGI. Trimming took 9 bases from V and 6 from J, leaving 13 bases between them. The CDR3 sequence is 12 residues long. CDR3 in amino acids: CASYSGTDTQYF. In DNA form, the CDR3 reads TGTGCCAGTTACAGCGGAACGGATACGCAGTATTTT.

This rearrangement joins TRBV7-8 to TRBJ1-3; a weak D match, TRBD1 (6 bases). Trimming removed 2 bases at V and 0 bases at J, with 8 bases between. Germline V lookup: CDR1 SGHVS, CDR2 FQNEAQ. The CDR3 runs 15 residues. CDR3 loop: CASSLKTGSGNTIYF. The CDR3 region has the DNA TGTGCCAGCAGCTTAAAGACAGGCTCTGGAAACACCATATATTTT.

The genes are TRBV19 and TRBJ1-6, with 9 bases fitting TRBD1. This CDR3 comprises 18 residues. The junction had 19 bases not matched to a gene; V was cut back by 5 bases and J by 11 bases. The germline CDR1 and CDR2 sequences are LNHDA and SQIVND (reference sequence). The CDR3 loop reads CASSLRYSRDRVATPLHF. The CDR3 DNA reads as TGTGCCAGTAGTTTGCGATATAGTCGGGACAGGGTGGCGACACCCCTCCACTTT. Drawing the rest from reference TRBV19 and TRBJ1-6, the complete variable domain is DGGITQSPKYLFRKEGQNVTLSCEQNLNHDAMYWYRQDPGQGLRLIYYSQIVNDFQKGDIAEGYSVSREKKESFPLTVTSAQKNPTAFYLCASSLRYSRDRVATPLHFGNGTRLTVT.

DNA for the CDR3: TGCGCCAGCAGCCAAGACCCTGGGTACACCTACGAGCAGTACTTC. This codes for CASSQDPGYTYEQYF. This chain links TRBV4-3 with TRBJ2-7; D is undetermined. Germline V gene data show CDR1 as LGHNA and CDR2 as YSLEER. The CDR3 totals 15 residues. With 0 bases removed from V and 2 bases from J, the gap between germline ends came to 11 bases.

The rearrangement joins TRBV7-7 to TRBJ2-2, with 7 nucleotides matching TRBD1. With 5 bases clipped from V and 0 bases from J, the junction kept 9 bases outside the gene matches. Germline CDR1 and CDR2: SSHAT and FNYEAQ (reference sequence). The CDR3 loop spans 17 amino acids. CDR3 nucleotides: TGTGCCAGCAGCCCGCACCCAGGGGGAGCGAACACCGGGGAGCTGTTTTTT. This encodes CASSPHPGGANTGELFF. The variable domain in full, completed from reference TRBV7-7 and TRBJ2-2, reads GAGVSQSPRYKVTKRGQDVTLRCDPISSHATLYWYQQALGQGPEFLTYFNYEAQPDKSGLPSDRFSAERPEGSISTLTIQRTEQRDSAMYRCASSPHPGGANTGELFFGEGSRLTVL.

J is TRBJ2-2 and V is TRBV2; D remains ambiguous. Germline V gene sequence: CDR1 SNHLY, CDR2 FYNNEI. This CDR3 region has 13 residues. Trimming left V 2 bases short and J 4 bases short, with 5 bases between. The CDR3 sequence: CASSESGTGELFF. CDR3 DNA sequence: TGTGCCAGCAGTGAATCGGGCACCGGGGAGCTGTTTTTT.

The chain joins TRBV28 to TRBJ2-7; tentatively, D is TRBD1 or TRBD2 (5 bases each). The CDR3 consists of 15 residues. CDR1 is MDHEN and CDR2 is SYDVKM in the germline V gene. V lost 4 bases and J 3 bases, leaving 16 bases between the germline ends. The CDR3 DNA follows: TGTGCCAGCAGTTCCTATGGGACCACAGTCTACGAGCAGTACTTC. It translates to CASSSYGTTVYEQYF.

The gene calls are TRBV27 and TRBJ2-6, with D possibly matching TRBD2 (5 bases). Per the germline V gene, CDR1 is MNHEY and CDR2 is SMNVEV (reference sequence). This CDR3 spans 18 amino acids. Trimming shortened V by 2 bases and J by 0 bases, and 14 bases separated the two germline ends. CDR3 sequence reads: CASSLNRPGNSGANVLTF. The CDR3 nucleotides are TGTGCCAGCAGTTTAAATCGGCCGGGGAACTCTGGGGCCAACGTCCTGACTTTC.

V and J are TRBV18 and TRBJ2-6, with no clear D. V lost 5 bases to trimming and J lost 1 base, with 6 bases between them. This CDR3 spans 14 amino acids. Germline assignment: CDR1 KGHSH and CDR2 LQKENI. CDR3 loop: CASSYASGANVLTF. Here the CDR3 DNA reads TGTGCCAGCTCATACGCTTCTGGGGCCAACGTCCTGACTTTC.

The genes are TRBV27 and TRBJ2-2; 11 positions agree with TRBD2. Losses at the gene ends were 6 bases for V and 7 bases for J; bases not matched to a gene: 13. The CDR3 loop spans 17 amino acids. Germline V gene sequence: CDR1 MNHEY, CDR2 SMNVEV (reference sequence). The CDR3 DNA is TGTGCCAGCAGCTCCCCCCAACTAGCGGGAGAAGTCGGGGAGCTGTTTTTT. This sequence encodes CASSSPQLAGEVGELFF.

The chain is built from TRBV4-3 and TRBJ2-7; 10 bases match TRBD1. With 4 bases clipped from V and 2 bases from J, the junction kept 5 bases outside the gene matches. This CDR3 spans 15 amino acids. In germline, CDR1 is LGHNA, CDR2 YSLEER. CDR3 sequence (DNA): TGCGCCAGCAGCCTGTGGGACAGGGGAACCTACGAGCAGTACTTC. Residues: CASSLWDRGTYEQYF.

This clone was counted a single time. The chain uses TRBV28 and TRBJ1-3; D gene uncertain. Germline-derived CDR1 and CDR2 are MDHEN and SYDVKM. V was cut by 6 bases and J by 4 bases, with 7 bases left in between. The length of the CDR3 is 12 residues. The CDR3 sequence is CASSRFGNTIYF. The CDR3 nucleotides are TGTGCCAGCAGCCGATTCGGAAACACCATATATTTT.

V gene TRBV28 combines with J gene TRBJ2-7; the match to TRBD1 covers 7 bases. Germline trimming cut 2 bases from V and 4 bases from J; bases unmatched to any gene: 14. The CDR3 extends over 17 amino acids. Germline CDR1 MDHEN, CDR2 SYDVKM. CDR3 amino acids: CASSLGPGTEGLYEQYF. The CDR3 bases are TGTGCCAGCAGTTTAGGCCCCGGGACAGAGGGCTTATACGAGCAGTACTTC.

The chain links TRBV7-9 to TRBJ2-3, with TRBD2 as a possible D gene (6 bases). The CDR3 has 16 amino acids. The germline V gene encodes CDR1 SEHNR and CDR2 FQNEAQ (reference sequence). Trimming shortened V by 2 bases and J by 1 base, and 13 bases separated the two germline ends. CDR3 nucleotides: TGTGCCAGCAGCTTATACCGCGGGGCTCGCACAGATACGCAGTATTTT. Amino acids: CASSLYRGARTDTQYF.

The chain carries TRBV7-2 and TRBJ2-7, with 9 bases matching TRBD2. The CDR3 spans 19 residues. CDR1 and CDR2 from the germline V gene are SGHTA and FQGNSA. With 4 bases clipped from V and 1 base from J, the junction kept 17 bases outside the gene matches. The CDR3 is CASSSLLAGPALRSYEQYF. The CDR3 DNA reads as TGTGCCAGCAGCTCACTACTAGCGGGTCCCGCCCTTAGATCCTACGAGCAGTACTTC.

This chain joins TRBV6-5 and TRBJ1-5; unclear D gene. The CDR3 totals 12 residues. The germline V and J ends were trimmed by 7 bases and 9 bases, with 13 bases remaining between them. Germline values: CDR1 MNHEY, CDR2 SVGAGI. CDR3 in amino acids: CASMAGKGPQHF. The CDR3 DNA reads TGTGCCAGCATGGCAGGTAAAGGGCCCCAGCATTTT.

The chain is built from TRBV6-1 and TRBJ2-5; no clear D. Per the germline V gene, CDR1 is MNHNS and CDR2 is SASEGT. The V end lost 5 bases, the J end lost 5 bases, and 3 bases lay between the germline ends. CDR3 length equals 10 residues. CDR3 in DNA: TGTGCCAGCAGTCACGAGACCCAGTACTTC. It is translated as CASSHETQYF.

The chain has TRBV10-1 and TRBJ2-7, with 7 bases that match TRBD1. Germline V gene lookup returns CDR1 WNHNN and CDR2 SYGVQD (reference sequence). This CDR3 comprises 13 residues. V was clipped by 4 bases and J by 2 bases; unmatched bases: 2. CDR3 sequence: CASSGTGPYEQYF. CDR3 DNA sequence: TGCGCCAGCAGTGGGACAGGTCCCTACGAGCAGTACTTC.

The J gene is TRBJ2-5, the V gene TRBV19; 15 nucleotides match TRBD2. The CDR3 is 17 amino acids. The junction had 9 bases not matched to a gene; V was cut back by 5 bases and J by 5 bases. The germline V gene has CDR1 LNHDA and CDR2 SQIVND (reference sequence). The CDR3 sequence is CASSSRGLAGGRETQYF. Here the CDR3 DNA reads TGTGCCAGTAGTTCCCGGGGACTAGCGGGGGGAAGGGAGACCCAGTACTTC.

The gene calls are TRBV1 and TRBJ2-1; the DNA was not used to check the table's D call, TRBD2. TRBV1 is a recognized pseudogene. The CDR3 consists of 22 residues. CDR3 DNA sequence: TGCACCAGCAGCCAAGAAGGCCTTTTAGCGGGACAGAAGAAAGGATCCTACAATGAGCAGTTCTTC. Translation: CTSSQEGLLAGQKKGSYNEQFF.